A single sample is the source of the 3 T cell receptor beta chains below, sequenced in a study of control samples from healthy donors and cancer patients. TCRdb's copy holds only in-frame clones and misses some; the assay was immunoSEQ multiplex PCR. Of tens of thousands of clones listed, 80% to 95% were seen once; the top ten hold 20% to 25%. Sequenced input: PBMCs. Receptor source: a woman between 35 and 50 years old with head and neck cancer.

CDR3: CAWSTRLNSPLHF. CDR3 coding DNA: TGTGCCTGGAGTACCAGGTTAAATTCACCCCTCCACTTT. V gene TRBV30 combines with J gene TRBJ1-6, with no clear D. This CDR3 is built from 13 residues. The germline CDR1 and CDR2 sequences are GTSNPN and SVGIG (reference sequence). The V end lost 2 bases, the J end lost 7 bases, and 9 bases lay between the germline ends.

V gene TRBV3-1 (or the pseudogene TRBV3-2) combines with J gene TRBJ1-1; D remains unclear. CDR1 is LGHDT, CDR2 YNNKEL, per germline (reference sequence). The CDR3 sequence is 17 residues long. V was trimmed by 3 bases and J by 2 bases, leaving 19 bases between them. The CDR3 reads CASSHGRAFQVNTEAFF. In DNA, the CDR3 is TGTGCCAGCAGCCACGGCCGTGCCTTCCAGGTAAACACTGAAGCTTTCTTT.

J is TRBJ2-7 and V is TRBV5-4; 9 bases agree with TRBD1. CDR3 length: 14 amino acids. The V segment lost 5 bases and the J segment 7 bases; nucleotides outside the gene matches: 10. Germline CDR1 reads SGHNT; CDR2 reads YYREEE (reference sequence). The CDR3 region has the DNA TGTGCCAGCAGGGTACAGGGGGCGAGGGGGGAGCAGTACTTC. Translated, it gives CASRVQGARGEQYF.